This TCR beta chain is from a study of cytomegalovirus exposure and HLA in healthy donors. Regarding the study as a whole: The investigators catalogued 164 TCR beta chains as cytomegalovirus-associated.

Points on this clone: Its specificity is not known.

The PCR employed 60 Vbeta primers together with 13 Jbeta primers. Sequencing was performed with immunoSEQ multiplex PCR; in TCRdb, only in-frame clones are kept and a portion is missing. The data show some 100,000 clones, about four fifths seen once. Germline V gene data show CDR1 as SNHLY and CDR2 as FYNNEI. V lost 5 bases and J lost 1, with 6 bases in between. The CDR3 has 12 residues. The receptor was derived from a woman aged 40 to 50 in good health and CMV-seronegative. The chain couples TRBV2 to TRBJ2-7; TRBD2 is a possible D gene (5 bases). Sequencing used PBMCs. CDR3 coding DNA: TGTGCCAGCAGTCGGGAATCCTACGAGCAGTACTTC. Amino acid sequence: CASSRESYEQYF.